Following are 5 T cell receptor beta chains from one sample sequenced in a study of blood T cell repertoires in COVID-19. This table comes from immunoSEQ multiplex PCR, and its TCRdb copy is limited to in-frame clones, with some not included. This sample has about 150,000 clones; over 60% occur once, and the top ten carry 3% to 4.5%. The sample taken for sequencing was peripheral blood. The receptor set was obtained from a woman aged 80 or over with acute or convalescent COVID-19.

The genes are TRBV2 and TRBJ1-2; 10 bases fit TRBD1. There are 16 residues in the CDR3. Germline values: CDR1 SNHLY, CDR2 FYNNEI. The V segment lost 5 bases and the J segment 8 bases; nucleotides outside the gene matches: 14. CDR3 region: CASSLPDRGRVGGYTF. CDR3 nucleotides: TGTGCCAGCAGTCTGCCCGACAGGGGGCGGGTCGGGGGCTACACCTTC.

This chain links TRBV24-1 with TRBJ2-7; possible D gene TRBD1, 6 bases. The V gene lost 2 bases and the J gene lost 6 bases, with 10 bases spanning the gap. Germline CDR1 KGHDR, CDR2 SFDVKD. This CDR3 contains 13 residues. CDR3 coding DNA: TGTGCCACCAGTGATTCACAGGGTCGCGAGCAGTACTTC. Residues: CATSDSQGREQYF.

With respect to this clone: A read error may be the cause here, since a much bigger clone is one base away. CDR3 nucleotide sequence: TGTGCCAGCAGCGAAGGGGCTAACTATGGCTACACCTTC. Its protein product is CASSEGANYGYTF. The chain couples TRBV5-4 to TRBJ1-2, with D perhaps matching TRBD1 (5 bases). Per the germline V gene, CDR1 is SGHNT and CDR2 is YYREEE (reference sequence). This CDR3 contains 13 residues. V lost 4 bases and J 0 bases, leaving 7 bases between the germline ends.

This chain uses TRBV21-1 with TRBJ1-4; the table's D gene call, TRBD1, was not cross checked with the DNA. TRBV21-1 is a listed pseudogene. CDR3 size: 16 residues. The CDR3 spells CASSNPGAGKCEKLFF. The DNA of the CDR3 is TGTGCCAGCAGCAACCCGGGTGCAGGGAAGTGTGAAAAACTGTTTTTT.

The chain has TRBV2 and TRBJ1-6; D not certain. The length of the CDR3 is 14 residues. CDR1 and CDR2 from the germline V gene are SNHLY and FYNNEI. V lost 3 bases to trimming and J lost 5 bases, with 8 bases between them. Written as DNA, the CDR3 is TGTGCCAGCAGTGACCAGAATGATAATTCACCCCTCCACTTT. Translating it yields CASSDQNDNSPLHF.